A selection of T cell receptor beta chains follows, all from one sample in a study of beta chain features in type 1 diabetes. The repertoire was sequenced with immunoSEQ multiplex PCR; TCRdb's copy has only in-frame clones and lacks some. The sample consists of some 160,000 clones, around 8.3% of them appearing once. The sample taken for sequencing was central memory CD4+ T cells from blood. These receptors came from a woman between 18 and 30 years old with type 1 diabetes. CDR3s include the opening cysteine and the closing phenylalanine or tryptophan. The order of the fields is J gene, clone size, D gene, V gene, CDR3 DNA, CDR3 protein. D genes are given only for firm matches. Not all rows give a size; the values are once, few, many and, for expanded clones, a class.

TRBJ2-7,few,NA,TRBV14,TGTGCCAGCAAGGGGGGGGGCCACGAGCAGTACTTC,CASKGGGHEQYF
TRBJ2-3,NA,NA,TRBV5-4,TGTGCCAGCAGCCCCCGGGTTGTGGGCACAGATACGCAGTATTTT,CASSPRVVGTDTQYF
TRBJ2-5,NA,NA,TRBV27,TGTGCCAGCAGGGACTATCAAGAGACCCAGTACTTC,CASRDYQETQYF
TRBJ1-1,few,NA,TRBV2,TGTGCCAGCAGTGTACGGGACACTGAAGCTTTCTTT,CASSVRDTEAFF
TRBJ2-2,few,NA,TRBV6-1,TGTGCCAGCACCCCGAGGAACGCGAACACCGGGGAGCTGTTTTTT,CASTPRNANTGELFF
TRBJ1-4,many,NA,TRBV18,TGTGCCAGCTCACCACTCCCCGGGGTCTCGGCTAATGAAAAACTGTTTTTT,CASSPLPGVSANEKLFF
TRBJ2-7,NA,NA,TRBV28,TGTGCCACCCTTCTCCCGGGGGACTACGAGCAGTACTTC,CATLLPGDYEQYF
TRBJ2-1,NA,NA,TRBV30,TGTGCCTGGAGTGTGGGGGCGAACAATGAGCAGTTCTTC,CAWSVGANNEQFF
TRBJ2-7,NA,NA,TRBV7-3,TGTGCCAGCAGCGTCTCACTAGAGTCCTACGAGCAGTACTTC,CASSVSLESYEQYF
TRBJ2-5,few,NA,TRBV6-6,TGTGCCAGCAGCGGGAAAGAGACCCAGTACTTC,CASSGKETQYF
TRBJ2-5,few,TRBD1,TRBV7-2,TGTGCCAGCAGCCCGGTCGGACAGGGGGTTGGGACCCAGTACTTC,CASSPVGQGVGTQYF
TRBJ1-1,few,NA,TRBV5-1,TGCGCCAGCAGCTTGAGGACCCTGGGGCAGGGCACTGAAGCTTTCTTT,CASSLRTLGQGTEAFF
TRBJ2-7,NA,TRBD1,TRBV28,TGTGCCAGCAGTCCCGGGACAGGATTTTACGAGCAGTACTTC,CASSPGTGFYEQYF
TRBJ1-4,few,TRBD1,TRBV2,TGTGCCAGCAGGCTCGGACAGGGATTTTTAAGTGGACTGTTTTTT,CASRLGQGFLSGLFF
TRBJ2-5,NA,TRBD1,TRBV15,TGTGCCACCAGCAGAGACACCGACAGGGGATGGGAGACCCAGTACTTC,CATSRDTDRGWETQYF
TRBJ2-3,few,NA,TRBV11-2,TGTGCCAGCAGCTTTGGGGGGGCACGGGGGGATACGCAGTATTTT,CASSFGGARGDTQYF
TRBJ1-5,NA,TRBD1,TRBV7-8,TGTGCCAGCCGAGCTTACCCCACCGGGACAGGACCCGGTCAGCCCCAGCATTTT,CASRAYPTGTGPGQPQHF
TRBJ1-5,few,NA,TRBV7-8,TGTGCCAGCAGCCATACAGATAGCAATCAGCCCCAGCATTTT,CASSHTDSNQPQHF
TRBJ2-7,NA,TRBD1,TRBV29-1,TGCAGCGTTCTACAGGGGGCCCACTCCTACGAGCAGTACTTC,CSVLQGAHSYEQYF
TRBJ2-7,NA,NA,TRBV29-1,TGCAGCGTTTGGCAGACTCGAGGGGGGGACTCCTACGAGCAGTACTTC,CSVWQTRGGDSYEQYF
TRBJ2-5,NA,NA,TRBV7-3,TGTGCCAGCAGCTTAAGAGGGAGTCCACTGGAGACCCAGTACTTC,CASSLRGSPLETQYF
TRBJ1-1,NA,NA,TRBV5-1,TGCGCCAGCAGCCTATCTGCGAGGGAGATGAACACTGAAGCTTTCTTT,CASSLSAREMNTEAFF
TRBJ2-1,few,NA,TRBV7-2,TGTGCCAGCAGCTACAGATACAATGAGCAGTTCTTC,CASSYRYNEQFF
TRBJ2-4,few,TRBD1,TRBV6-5,TGTGCCAGCAGTTCGGACAGGGTGTCAGACATTCAGTACTTC,CASSSDRVSDIQYF
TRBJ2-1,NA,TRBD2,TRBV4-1,TGCGCCAGCAGCCACATCCCCGGGACTAGATTTTCCAATGAGCAGTTCTTC,CASSHIPGTRFSNEQFF
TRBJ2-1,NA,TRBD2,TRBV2,TGTGCCAGCTGTCGAGGGCGGGGAGGGTACAATGAGCAGTTCTTC,CASCRGRGGYNEQFF
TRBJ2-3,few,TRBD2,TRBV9,TGTGCCAGCAGCCCGCGGACTAGCGGGGGGGCCATCGCAGATACGCAGTATTTT,CASSPRTSGGAIADTQYF
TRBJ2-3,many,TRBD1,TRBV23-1,TGCGCCAGCAGTCCCACCCCCTTCGTATTGGGGGACAGGGGGAGCTCAGCTAGCACAGATACGCAGTATTTT,CASSPTPFVLGDRGSSASTDTQYF
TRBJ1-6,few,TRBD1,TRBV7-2,TGTGCCAGCAGTTGGAGACAGGGGTATGATTCACCCCTCCACTTT,CASSWRQGYDSPLHF
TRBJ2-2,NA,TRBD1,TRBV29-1,TGCAGCGTTGAAATTACAGGGGACACCGGGGAGCTGTTTTTT,CSVEITGDTGELFF
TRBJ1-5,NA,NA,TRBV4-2,TGTGCCAGCAGCCAGTATTGGGGGGACGGCAATCAGCCCCAGCATTTT,CASSQYWGDGNQPQHF
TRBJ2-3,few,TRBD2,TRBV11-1,TGTGCCAGCAGCATACTAGCGGCCCGGGATACGCAGTATTTT,CASSILAARDTQYF
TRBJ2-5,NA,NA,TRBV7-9,TGTGCCAGCAACTTCGGAAGCGGGTTGGGTGAGACCCAGTACTTC,CASNFGSGLGETQYF
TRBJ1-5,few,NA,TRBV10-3,TGTGCCATCAGTGAGTATTCGCTGGGAGGGCATAGCAATCAGCCCCAGCATTTT,CAISEYSLGGHSNQPQHF
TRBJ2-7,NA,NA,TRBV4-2,TGTGCCAGCAGCCAAGAAGGGCTAGCACAGTACGAGCAGTACTTC,CASSQEGLAQYEQYF
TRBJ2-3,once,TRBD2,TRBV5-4,TGTGCCAGCAGCCACGGACTAGCGGACACAGATACGCAGTATTTT,CASSHGLADTDTQYF
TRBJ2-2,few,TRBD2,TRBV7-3,TGTGCCAGCAGCTTAGGGCTAGCGGACGGGGAGCTGTTTTTT,CASSLGLADGELFF
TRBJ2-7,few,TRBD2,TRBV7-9,TGTGCCAGCAATCCGGGACTACCAGGCGAGCAGTACTTC,CASNPGLPGEQYF
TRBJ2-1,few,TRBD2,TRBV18,TGTGCCAGCTCACGGATAGCGGGAGCGAACAATGAGCAGTTCTTC,CASSRIAGANNEQFF
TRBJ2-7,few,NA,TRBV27,TGTGCCAGCAGGGGGGGTGCGGCGGGACCTAATCGGGAGCAGTACTTC,CASRGGAAGPNREQYF
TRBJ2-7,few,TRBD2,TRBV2,TGTGCCAGCAGTGAAAGGGGACTAGTGGGGTACGAGCAGTACTTC,CASSERGLVGYEQYF
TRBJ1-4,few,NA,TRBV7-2,TGTGCCAGCACCGAATTGGGACAATATAATGAAAAACTGTTTTTT,CASTELGQYNEKLFF
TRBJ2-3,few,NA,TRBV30,TGTGCCTGGAGTGATGGGGAACAGGGAGTCGCAGATACGCAGTATTTT,CAWSDGEQGVADTQYF
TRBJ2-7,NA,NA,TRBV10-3,TGTGCCAGCAGCCCTTCCCGGTTAACCTACGAGCAGTACTTC,CASSPSRLTYEQYF
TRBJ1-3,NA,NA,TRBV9,TGTGCCAGCAGCGTAGTCTCAGGGTTTGGAAACACCATATATTTT,CASSVVSGFGNTIYF
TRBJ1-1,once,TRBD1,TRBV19,TGTGCCAGTACCTCGGACAGGGGACAACTACTTAACACTGAAGCTTTCTTT,CASTSDRGQLLNTEAFF
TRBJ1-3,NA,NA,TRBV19,TGTGCCAGTACCAAAAGTCGATGGGAGCCGTTTTCGAACACCATATATTTT,CASTKSRWEPFSNTIYF
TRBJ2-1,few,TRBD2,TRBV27,TGTGCCAGCAGTACCCGACTAGCGGGAGGGAACAATGAGCAGTTCTTC,CASSTRLAGGNNEQFF
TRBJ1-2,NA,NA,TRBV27,TGTGCCAGCAGTTTTGTAGGGGCAGAAAAGGGTTATGGCTACACCTTC,CASSFVGAEKGYGYTF
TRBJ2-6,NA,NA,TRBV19,TGTGCCAGTAGTTGGCTTCCCTCTGGGGCCAACGTCCTGACTTTC,CASSWLPSGANVLTF
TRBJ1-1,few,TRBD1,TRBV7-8,TGTGCCAGCAGCCCAGGACAGGGGGCCCGTTTAGCTTTCTTT,CASSPGQGARLAFF
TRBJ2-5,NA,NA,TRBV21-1,TGTGCCAGCAGCACCTCGGGACTAGCGGGAGAGTGGGAGACCCAGTACTTC,CASSTSGLAGEWETQYF
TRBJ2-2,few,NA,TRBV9,TGTGCCAGCAGCGTAGGAGGGCACCGAGGCACCGGGGAGCTGTTTTTT,CASSVGGHRGTGELFF
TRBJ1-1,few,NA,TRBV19,TGTGCCAGTAGCTCGAGGGAGACTGAAGCTTTCTTT,CASSSRETEAFF
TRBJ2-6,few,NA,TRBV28,TGTGCCAGCAGCCCCACTAGGAGGAGGGCCTCTGGGGCCAACGTCCTGACTTTC,CASSPTRRRASGANVLTF